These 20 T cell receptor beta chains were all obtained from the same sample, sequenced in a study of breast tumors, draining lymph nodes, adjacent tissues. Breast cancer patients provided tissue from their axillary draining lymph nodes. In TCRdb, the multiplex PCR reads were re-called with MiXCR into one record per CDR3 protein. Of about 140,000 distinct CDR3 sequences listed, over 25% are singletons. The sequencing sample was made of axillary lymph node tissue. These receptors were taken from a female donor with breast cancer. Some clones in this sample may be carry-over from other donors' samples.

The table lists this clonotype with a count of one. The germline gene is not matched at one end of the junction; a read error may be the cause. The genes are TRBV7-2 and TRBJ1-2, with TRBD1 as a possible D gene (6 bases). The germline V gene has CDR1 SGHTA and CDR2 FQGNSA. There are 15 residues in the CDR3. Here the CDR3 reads CASGQGQLFNYGYTF. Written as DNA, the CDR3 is TGTGCCAGCGGCCAAGGACAGCTCTTTAACTACGGCTACACCTTC.

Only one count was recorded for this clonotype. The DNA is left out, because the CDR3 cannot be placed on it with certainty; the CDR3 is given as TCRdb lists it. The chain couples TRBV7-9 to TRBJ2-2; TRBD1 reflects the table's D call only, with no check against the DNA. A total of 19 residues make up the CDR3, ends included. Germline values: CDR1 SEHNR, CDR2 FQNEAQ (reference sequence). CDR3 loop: CASSLPGHPYEQYVGELFF.

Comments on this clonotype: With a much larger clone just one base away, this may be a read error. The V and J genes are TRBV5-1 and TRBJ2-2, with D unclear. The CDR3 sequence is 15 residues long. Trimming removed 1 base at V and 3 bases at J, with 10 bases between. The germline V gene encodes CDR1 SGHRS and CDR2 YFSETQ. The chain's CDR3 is CASSLFPEHTGELFF. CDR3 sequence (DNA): TGCGCCAGCAGCTTGTTTCCGGAACACACCGGGGAGCTGTTTTTT.

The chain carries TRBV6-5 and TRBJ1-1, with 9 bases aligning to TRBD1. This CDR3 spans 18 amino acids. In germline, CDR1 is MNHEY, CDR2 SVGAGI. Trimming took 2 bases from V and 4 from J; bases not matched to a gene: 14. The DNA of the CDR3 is TGTGCCAGCAGTTACAAAGGGACAGGGTTTCTCGTGGTCACTGAAGCTTTCTTT. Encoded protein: CASSYKGTGFLVVTEAFF.

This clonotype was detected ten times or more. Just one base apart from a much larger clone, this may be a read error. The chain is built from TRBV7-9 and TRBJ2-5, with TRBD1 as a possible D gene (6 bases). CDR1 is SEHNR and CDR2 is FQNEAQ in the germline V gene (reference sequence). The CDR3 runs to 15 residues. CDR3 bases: TGTGCCAGCAGCTTAGCGCCAGGCAGGGGAGAGACCCAGCACTTC. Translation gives CASSLAPGRGETQHF.

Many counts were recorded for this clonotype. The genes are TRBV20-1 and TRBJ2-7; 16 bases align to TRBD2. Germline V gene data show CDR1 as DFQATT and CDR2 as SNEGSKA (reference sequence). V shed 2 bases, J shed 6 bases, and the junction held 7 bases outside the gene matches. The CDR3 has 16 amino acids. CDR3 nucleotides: TGCAGTGCTAGACCTCCGGGACTAGCGGGGGGGCGCGAGCAGTACTTC. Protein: CSARPPGLAGGREQYF.

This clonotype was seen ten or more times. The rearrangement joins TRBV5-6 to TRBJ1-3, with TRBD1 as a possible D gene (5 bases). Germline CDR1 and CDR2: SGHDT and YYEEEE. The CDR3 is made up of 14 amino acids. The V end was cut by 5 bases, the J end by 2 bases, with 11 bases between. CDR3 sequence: CASSPGTPGNTIYF. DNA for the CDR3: TGTGCCAGCAGTCCCGGGACTCCTGGAAACACCATATATTTT.

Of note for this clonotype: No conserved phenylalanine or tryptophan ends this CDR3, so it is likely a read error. CDR3 bases: TGTGCCAGTAGTATTGGCACGGGTAGCGCTAACTATGGCTACACCTCC. As protein: CASSIGTGSANYGYTS. This chain links TRBV19 with TRBJ1-2, with D uncertain. The CDR3 extends over 16 amino acids. The germline V gene has CDR1 LNHDA and CDR2 SQIVND (reference sequence). Trimming left V 3 bases short and J 0 bases short, with 14 bases between.

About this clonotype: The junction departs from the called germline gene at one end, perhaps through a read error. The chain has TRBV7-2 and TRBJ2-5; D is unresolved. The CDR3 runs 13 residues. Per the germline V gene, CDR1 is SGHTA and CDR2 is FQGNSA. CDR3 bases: TGTGCCAGCAGCTTGCAGTCCCAAGAGACCCAGTGCTTC. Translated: CASSLQSQETQCF.

Here the CDR3 DNA reads TGCGCCGGGAGCCCCGGACAGGGTGGCACCGGGGAGCTGTTTTTT. Translating it yields CAGSPGQGGTGELFF. The chain joins TRBV5-1 to TRBJ2-2; 8 nucleotides match TRBD1. Germline lookup yields CDR1 SGHRS and CDR2 YFSETQ. The CDR3 has 15 amino acids. Losses at the gene ends were 10 bases for V and 4 bases for J; bases not matched to a gene: 12.

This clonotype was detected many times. The CDR3 DNA sequence: TGTGCCAGCAGCTTAGCGATAGTGGAGGGGGGTGGCTATGGCTACACCTTC. Its protein product is CASSLAIVEGGGYGYTF. The chain employs TRBV7-2 and TRBJ1-2; possible D gene TRBD1, 6 bases. From germline, CDR1 is SGHTA and CDR2 FQGNSA. V was pared by 0 bases and J by 4 bases, with 18 bases between. The CDR3 covers 17 residues.

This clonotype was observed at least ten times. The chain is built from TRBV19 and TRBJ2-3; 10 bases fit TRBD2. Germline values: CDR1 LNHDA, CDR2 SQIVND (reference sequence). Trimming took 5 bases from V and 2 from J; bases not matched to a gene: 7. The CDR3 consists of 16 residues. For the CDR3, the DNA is TGTGCCAGTAGTTCAAGACTAGCGGGCCCCACAGATACGCAGTATTTT. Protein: CASSSRLAGPTDTQYF.

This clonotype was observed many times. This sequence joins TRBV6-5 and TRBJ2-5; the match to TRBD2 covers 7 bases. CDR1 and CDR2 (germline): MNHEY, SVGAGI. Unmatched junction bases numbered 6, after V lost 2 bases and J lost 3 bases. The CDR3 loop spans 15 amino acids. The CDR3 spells CASSYQAGIEETQYF. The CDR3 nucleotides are TGTGCCAGCAGTTACCAAGCGGGGATCGAAGAGACCCAGTACTTC.

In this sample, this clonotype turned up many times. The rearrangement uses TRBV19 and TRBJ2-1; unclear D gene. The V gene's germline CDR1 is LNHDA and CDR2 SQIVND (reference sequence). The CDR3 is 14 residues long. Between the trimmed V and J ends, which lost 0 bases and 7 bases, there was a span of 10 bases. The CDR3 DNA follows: TGTGCCAGTAGTATAGATTTTTCCGGAAATGAGCAGTTCTTC. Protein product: CASSIDFSGNEQFF.

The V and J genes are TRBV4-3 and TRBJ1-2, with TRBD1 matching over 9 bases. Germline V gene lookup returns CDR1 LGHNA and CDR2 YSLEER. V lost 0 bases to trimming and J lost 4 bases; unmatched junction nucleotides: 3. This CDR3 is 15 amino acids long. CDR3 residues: CASSQEGTGSYGYTF. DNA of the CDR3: TGCGCCAGCAGCCAAGAAGGGACAGGGTCCTATGGCTACACCTTC.

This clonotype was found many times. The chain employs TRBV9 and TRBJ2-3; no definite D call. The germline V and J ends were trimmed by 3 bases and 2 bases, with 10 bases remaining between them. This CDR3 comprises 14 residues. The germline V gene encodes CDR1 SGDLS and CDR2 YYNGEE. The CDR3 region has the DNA TGTGCCAGCAGCGCCCCCTCCCCCACAGATACGCAGTATTTT. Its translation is CASSAPSPTDTQYF.

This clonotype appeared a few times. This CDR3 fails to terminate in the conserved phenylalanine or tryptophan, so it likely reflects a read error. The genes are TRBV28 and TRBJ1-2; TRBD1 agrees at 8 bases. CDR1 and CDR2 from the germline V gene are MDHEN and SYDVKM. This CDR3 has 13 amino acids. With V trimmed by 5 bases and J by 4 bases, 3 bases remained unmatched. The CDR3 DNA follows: TGTGCCAGCAGTCCGGGACAGGTCTATGGCTACACCTCC. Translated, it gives CASSPGQVYGYTS.

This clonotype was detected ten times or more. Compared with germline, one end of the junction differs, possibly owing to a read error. The CDR3 protein is CASSPEGRGWETQHF. CDR3 DNA sequence: TGTGCCAGCAGCCCCGAAGGCCGTGGGTGGGAGACCCAGCACTTC. The chain combines TRBV7-2 with TRBJ2-5, with TRBD2 as a possible D gene (5 bases). Germline V gives CDR1 SGHTA, CDR2 FQGNSA. The CDR3 is made up of 15 amino acids.

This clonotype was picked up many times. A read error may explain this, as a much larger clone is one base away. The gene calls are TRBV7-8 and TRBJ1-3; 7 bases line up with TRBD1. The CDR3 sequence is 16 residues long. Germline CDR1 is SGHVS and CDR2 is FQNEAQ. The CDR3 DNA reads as TGTGCCAGCAGCTTAGCGAACAGGGGCTCTGGAAACGCCATATATTTT. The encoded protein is CASSLANRGSGNAIYF.

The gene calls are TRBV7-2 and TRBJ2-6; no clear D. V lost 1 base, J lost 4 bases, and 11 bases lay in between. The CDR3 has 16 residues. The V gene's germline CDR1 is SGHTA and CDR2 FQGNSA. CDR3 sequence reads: CASSLDRYTGANVLTF. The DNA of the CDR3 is TGTGCCAGCAGCTTAGACAGATACACCGGGGCCAACGTCCTGACTTTC. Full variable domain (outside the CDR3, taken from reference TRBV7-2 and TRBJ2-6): GAGVSQSPSNKVTEKGKDVELRCDPISGHTALYWYRQSLGQGLEFLIYFQGNSAPDKSGLPSDRFSAERTGGSVSTLTIQRTQQEDSAVYLCASSLDRYTGANVLTFGAGSRLTVL.